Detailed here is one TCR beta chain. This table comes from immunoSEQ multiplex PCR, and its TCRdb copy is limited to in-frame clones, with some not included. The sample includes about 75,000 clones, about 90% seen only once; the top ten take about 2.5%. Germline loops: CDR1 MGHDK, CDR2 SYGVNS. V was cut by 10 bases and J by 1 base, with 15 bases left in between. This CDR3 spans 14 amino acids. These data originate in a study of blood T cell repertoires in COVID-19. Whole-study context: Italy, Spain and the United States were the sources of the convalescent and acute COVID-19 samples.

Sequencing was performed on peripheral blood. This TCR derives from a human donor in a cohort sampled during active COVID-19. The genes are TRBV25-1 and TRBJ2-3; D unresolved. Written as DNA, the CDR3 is TGTGCCACCTCCCCCCCCTTTGGCACAGATACGCAGTATTTT. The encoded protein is CATSPPFGTDTQYF.